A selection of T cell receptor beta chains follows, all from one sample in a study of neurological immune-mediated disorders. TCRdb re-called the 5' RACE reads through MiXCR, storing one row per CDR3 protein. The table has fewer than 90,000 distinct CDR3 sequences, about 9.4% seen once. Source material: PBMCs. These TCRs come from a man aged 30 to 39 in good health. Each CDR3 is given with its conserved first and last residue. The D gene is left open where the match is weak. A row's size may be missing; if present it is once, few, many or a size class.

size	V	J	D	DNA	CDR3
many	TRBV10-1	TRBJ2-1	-	TGCGCCAGCAGGAAAGAGCTGAACAATGAGCAGTTCTTC	CASRKELNNEQFF
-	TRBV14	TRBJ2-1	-	TGTGCCAGCAGCCAACCTAGTGCATACTCCTACAATGAGCAGTTCTTC	CASSQPSAYSYNEQFF
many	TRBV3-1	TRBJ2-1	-	TGTGCCAGCAGCGAAAGTTCAACTGTCAGCAGCGAGCAGTTCTTC	CASSESSTVSSEQFF
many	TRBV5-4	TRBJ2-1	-	TGTGCCAGCAGCTTGAGAGGGGGGGTCGATGAGCAGTTCTTC	CASSLRGGVDEQFF
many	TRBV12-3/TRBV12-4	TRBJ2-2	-	TGTGCCAGCAGTGGGCGACGGCGGTCTAACACCGGGGAGCTGTTTTTT	CASSGRRRSNTGELFF
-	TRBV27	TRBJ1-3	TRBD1	TGTGCCAGAAGTTTAACGAGATCCGGGACAGGGGCTGGAAACACAATATATTTT	CARSLTRSGTGAGNTIYF
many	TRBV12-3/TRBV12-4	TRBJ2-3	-	TGTGCCAGCACTCCCCGCGAGTCCCCCAAGGGGTTACAGTATTTT	CASTPRESPKGLQYF
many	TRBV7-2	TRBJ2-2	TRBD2	TGTGCCAGCAGCCCAGGACTAGCGGCCGGGGAGCTGTTTTTT	CASSPGLAAGELFF
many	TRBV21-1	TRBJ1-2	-	TGTGCCAGCAGCAAAGGGGAGGGTACGGGATATGGCTACACCTTC	CASSKGEGTGYGYTF
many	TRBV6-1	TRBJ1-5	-	TGTGCCAGCAGTGAAAAGGCCTCCAATCAGCCCCAGCATTTT	CASSEKASNQPQHF
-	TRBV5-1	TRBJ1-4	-	TGCGCCAGCAGCTTGATGGGAGAGGCTAATGAAAAACTGTTTTTT	CASSLMGEANEKLFF
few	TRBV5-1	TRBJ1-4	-	TGCGCCAGCAGCTCGTTGGGTTTTGGTGAAAAACTGTTTTTT	CASSSLGFGEKLFF
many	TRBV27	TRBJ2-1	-	TGTGCCAGCAGTACGTATCGGGGGTCCTACAATGAGCAGTTCTTC	CASSTYRGSYNEQFF
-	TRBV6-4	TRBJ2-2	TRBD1	TGTGCCAGAAGTGACGAGACAGGGGGCCCCATCGGGGAGCTGTTTTTT	CARSDETGGPIGELFF
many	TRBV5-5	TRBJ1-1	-	TGTGCCAGCAGCTTAATCTCGAACACTGAAGCTTTCTTT	CASSLISNTEAFF
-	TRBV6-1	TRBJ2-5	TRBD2	TGTGCCAGCAGTGAACTAGCGGGAGAGCAAGAGACCCAGTACTTC	CASSELAGEQETQYF
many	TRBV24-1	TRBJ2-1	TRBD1	TGTGCCACCAGTGATTCCGCAGGGACAGGGGCAGGCCATGAGCAGTTCTTC	CATSDSAGTGAGHEQFF
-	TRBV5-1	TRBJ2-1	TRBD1	TGCGCCAGCAGCTTGAGCAGGGGGTACAATGAGCAGTTCTTC	CASSLSRGYNEQFF
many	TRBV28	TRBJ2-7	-	TGTGCCAGCAGTTTTGGAGACGGAACCTACGAGCAGTACTTC	CASSFGDGTYEQYF
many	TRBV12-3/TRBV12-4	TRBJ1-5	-	TGTGCCAGCAGTTACGAAGAACATTACGCCCAGCATTTT	CASSYEEHYAQHF
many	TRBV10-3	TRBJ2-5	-	TGTGCCATCAGTGAGGGGGGGCAAGAGACCCAGTACTTC	CAISEGGQETQYF
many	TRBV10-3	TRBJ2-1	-	TGTGCCATCAGTGAGTCACTGGACACCGTCAATGAGCAGTTCTTC	CAISESLDTVNEQFF
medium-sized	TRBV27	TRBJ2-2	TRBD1	TGTGCCAGCAACACAAACAGGGGGCATGGGACCGGGGAGCTGTTTTTT	CASNTNRGHGTGELFF
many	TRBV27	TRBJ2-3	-	TGTGCCAGCAGTTTAGGCCTCTCGATCACAGATACGCAGTATTTT	CASSLGLSITDTQYF
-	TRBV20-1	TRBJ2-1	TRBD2	TGCAGTGCTAGAGGACTAGCGGAGATCTACAATGAGCAGTTCTTC	CSARGLAEIYNEQFF
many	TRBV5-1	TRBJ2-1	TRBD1	TGCGCCAGCTTTGAGGACAGGGGCACCTACAATGAGCAGTTCTTC	CASFEDRGTYNEQFF
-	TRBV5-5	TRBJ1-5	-	TGTGCCAGCAGCTTGGTGTTTTTGGCTGGGAACAATCAGCCCCAGCATTTT	CASSLVFLAGNNQPQHF
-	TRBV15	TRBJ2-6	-	TGTGCCACCAGGTGGGACATTTCCTCTGGGGCCAACGTCCTGACTTTC	CATRWDISSGANVLTF
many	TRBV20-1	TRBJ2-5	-	TGCAGTGCTACCTCAGGGACCCTCGGGGAGACCCAGTACTTC	CSATSGTLGETQYF
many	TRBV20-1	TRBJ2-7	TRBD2	TGCAGTGCTCGGATGATAGCGGGAGTAAAGTTGTACGAGCAGTACTTC	CSARMIAGVKLYEQYF
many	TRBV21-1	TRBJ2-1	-	TGTGCCAGCAGCCAAGGCAAAGCGGGAGTTGGTTCCTACAATGAGCAGTTCTTC	CASSQGKAGVGSYNEQFF
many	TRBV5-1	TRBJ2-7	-	TGCGCCAGCGGGTTGACAGGTCATTACTACGAGCAGTACTTC	CASGLTGHYYEQYF
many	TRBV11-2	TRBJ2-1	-	TGTGCCAGCAGCGATGACATGAGCTACAATGAGCAGTTCTTC	CASSDDMSYNEQFF
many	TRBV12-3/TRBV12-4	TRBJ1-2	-	TGTGCCAGCAGTTTAGCGGGGGCCGGCTACACCTTC	CASSLAGAGYTF
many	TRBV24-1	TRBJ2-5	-	TGTGCCACCAGTGATACAGGAGAGACCCAGTACTTC	CATSDTGETQYF
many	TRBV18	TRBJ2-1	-	TGTGCCAGCTCACCCCCGGGGGGCTTGAGAAATGAGCAGTTCTTC	CASSPPGGLRNEQFF
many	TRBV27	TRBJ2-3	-	TGTGCCAGCAGTCTGGGTCTGGGCACAGATACGCAGTATTTT	CASSLGLGTDTQYF
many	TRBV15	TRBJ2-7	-	TGTGCCACCAGCAGAGATTGGGGAGTAACGGTCTACGAGCAGTACTTC	CATSRDWGVTVYEQYF
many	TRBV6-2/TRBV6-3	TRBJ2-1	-	TGTGCCAGCAGGAAAGAGGATCAGCAGTTCTTC	CASRKEDQQFF
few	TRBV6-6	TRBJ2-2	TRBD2	TGTGCCAGCGGATCCGGGACTAGCGACCCCACCGGGGAGCTGTTTTTT	CASGSGTSDPTGELFF
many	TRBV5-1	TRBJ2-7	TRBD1	TGCGCCAGCAGGCGAACAGGGGATCCCTCCTACGAGCAGTACTTC	CASRRTGDPSYEQYF
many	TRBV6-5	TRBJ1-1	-	TGTGCCAGCAGTTACTCGAATAGGGGGACTGAAGCTTTCTTT	CASSYSNRGTEAFF
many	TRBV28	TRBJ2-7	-	TGTGCCAGCAAGCAGTTTATAAGTCACGAGCAGTACTTC	CASKQFISHEQYF
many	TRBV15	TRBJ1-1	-	TGTGCCACCAGTTTCAGGAACACTGAAGCTTTCTTT	CATSFRNTEAFF
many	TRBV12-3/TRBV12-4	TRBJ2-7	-	TGTGCCAGCAGGGGGGACACTGGCGGCTACGAGCAGTACTTC	CASRGDTGGYEQYF
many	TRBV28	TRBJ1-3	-	TGTGCCAGCAGTACGTTCACCGGGAGAACTGGAAACACCATATATTTT	CASSTFTGRTGNTIYF
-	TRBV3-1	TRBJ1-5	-	TGTGCCAGCAGCCAAGAACTGGGAGGTGATCAGCCCCAGCATTTT	CASSQELGGDQPQHF
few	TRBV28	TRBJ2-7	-	TGTGCCAGCAGTTTGTTGTCCGGCGAGCAGTACTTC	CASSLLSGEQYF
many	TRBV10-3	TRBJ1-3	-	TGTGCCATCAGTCCAGACAGCCCCTCTGGAAACACCATATATTTT	CAISPDSPSGNTIYF
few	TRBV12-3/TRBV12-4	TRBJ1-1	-	TGTGCCAGCAGTTTCGGACAGCCTGAAGCTTTCTTT	CASSFGQPEAFF
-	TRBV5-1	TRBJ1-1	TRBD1	TGCGCCAGCAGCTCCCCCAGGACAGGGGGCGGGACTGAAGCTTTCTTT	CASSSPRTGGGTEAFF
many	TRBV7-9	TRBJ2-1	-	TGTGCCAGCAGCTTAGTGGAGGGCTTGATCAATGAGCAGTTCTTC	CASSLVEGLINEQFF
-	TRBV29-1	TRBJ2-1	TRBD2	TGCAGCGCCCAGCGGGAGTCCTCCTACAATGAGCAGTTCTTC	CSAQRESSYNEQFF
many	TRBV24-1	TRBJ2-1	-	TGTGCCACCAGTGATCCCGGGACATCAGAGCAGTTCTTC	CATSDPGTSEQFF
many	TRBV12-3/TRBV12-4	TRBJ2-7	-	TGTGCCAGCAGTTTACCCTCGGGACTGGGAGACTACGAGCAGTACTTC	CASSLPSGLGDYEQYF
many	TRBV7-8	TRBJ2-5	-	TGTGCCAGCAGCTCAGAACCGGGACTCATGACCGAGACCCAGTACTTC	CASSSEPGLMTETQYF
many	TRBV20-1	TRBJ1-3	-	TGCAGTGCTGGGGACGGTGGAAACACCATATATTTT	CSAGDGGNTIYF
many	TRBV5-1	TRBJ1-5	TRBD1	TGCGCCAGCAGGCTATATCAGGGGGCAGGTCAGCCCCAGCATTTT	CASRLYQGAGQPQHF
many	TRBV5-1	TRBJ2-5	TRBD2	TGCGCCAGCAGTTCTAGCGGGAGCGGGTTGGAGACCCAGTACTTC	CASSSSGSGLETQYF